This TCR beta chain was obtained from a study of regulatory T cells in long-lasting Graves disease. Assembly of TCR beta libraries relied on iRepertoire HTBI primers together with Arm-PCR of CDR3 regions. TCRdb analysed the multiplex PCR reads with MiXCR anew, one entry per CDR3 protein. The repertoire holds 600,000 to 650,000 distinct CDR3 sequences, with about 16% as singletons. This CDR3 has 15 amino acids. Germline V lookup: CDR1 DFQATT, CDR2 SNEGSKA (reference sequence). The ends lost 1 base at V and 4 bases at J; junction bases unmatched: 8. The time point is: newly diagnosed GD, antithyroid drugs for less than 3 months. TCR sequences were obtained from RNA taken from PBMCs. This same sample was also taken into another study, of T cells in Graves' hyperthyroidism and ophthalmopathy. Per that paper: Exclusion followed for patients with uncontrolled infection, other autoimmune disease, pregnancy or lactation. HTBI primers drove first-round RT-PCR of the TCR CDR3.

The sequencing here drew on peripheral blood mononuclear cells (PBMCs), taken at new diagnosis, from a patient treated with antithyroid drugs. The receptor was derived from a woman aged 25 to 45 with Graves disease. The chain couples TRBV20-1 to TRBJ1-1, with TRBD1 matching 8 bases. In DNA, the CDR3 is TGCAGTGCTAGAGTTGCCGGGACAGGAGGCACTGAAGCTTTCTTT. This encodes CSARVAGTGGTEAFF.